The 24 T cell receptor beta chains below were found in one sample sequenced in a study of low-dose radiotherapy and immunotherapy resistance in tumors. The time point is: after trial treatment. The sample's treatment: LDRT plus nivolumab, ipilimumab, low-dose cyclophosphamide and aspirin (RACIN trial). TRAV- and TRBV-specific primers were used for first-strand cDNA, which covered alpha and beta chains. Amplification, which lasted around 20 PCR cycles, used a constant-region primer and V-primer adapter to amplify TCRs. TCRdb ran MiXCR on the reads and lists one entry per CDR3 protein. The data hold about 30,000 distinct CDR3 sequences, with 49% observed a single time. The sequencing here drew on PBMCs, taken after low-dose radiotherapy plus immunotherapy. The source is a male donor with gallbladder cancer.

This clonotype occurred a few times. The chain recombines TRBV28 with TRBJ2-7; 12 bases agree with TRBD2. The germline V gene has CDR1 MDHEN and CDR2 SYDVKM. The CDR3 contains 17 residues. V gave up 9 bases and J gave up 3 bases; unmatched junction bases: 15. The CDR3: CASLPWLTSGSNYEQYF. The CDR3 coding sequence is TGTGCCAGTCTACCTTGGCTGACTAGCGGGAGTAACTACGAGCAGTACTTC.

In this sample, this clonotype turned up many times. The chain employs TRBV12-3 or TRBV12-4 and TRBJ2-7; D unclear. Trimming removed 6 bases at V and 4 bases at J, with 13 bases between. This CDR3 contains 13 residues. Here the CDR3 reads CASSTGSVYEQYF. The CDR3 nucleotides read TGTGCCAGCAGCACCGGCTCCGTTTACGAGCAGTACTTC.

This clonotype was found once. This CDR3 is CASSLGGGQSNQPQHF. In DNA form, the CDR3 reads TGTGCCAGCAGTTTAGGCGGGGGGCAGAGCAATCAGCCCCAGCATTTT. The chain carries TRBV12-3 or TRBV12-4 and TRBJ1-5, with a tentative D call TRBD1 (6 bases). The ends were cut back, 1 base at V and 1 base at J, with 11 bases in the middle. The CDR3 contains 16 residues.

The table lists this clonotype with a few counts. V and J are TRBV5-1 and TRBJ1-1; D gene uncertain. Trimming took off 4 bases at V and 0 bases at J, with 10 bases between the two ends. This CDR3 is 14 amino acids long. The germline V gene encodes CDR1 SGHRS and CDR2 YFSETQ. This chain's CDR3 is CASSPLRLNTEAFF. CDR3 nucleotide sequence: TGCGCCAGCAGCCCGCTAAGGCTGAACACTGAAGCTTTCTTT. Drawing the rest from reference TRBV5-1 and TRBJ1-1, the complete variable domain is KAGVTQTPRYLIKTRGQQVTLSCSPISGHRSVSWYQQTPGQGLQFLFEYFSETQRNKGNFPGRFSGRQFSNSRSEMNVSTLELGDSALYLCASSPLRLNTEAFFGQGTRLTVV.

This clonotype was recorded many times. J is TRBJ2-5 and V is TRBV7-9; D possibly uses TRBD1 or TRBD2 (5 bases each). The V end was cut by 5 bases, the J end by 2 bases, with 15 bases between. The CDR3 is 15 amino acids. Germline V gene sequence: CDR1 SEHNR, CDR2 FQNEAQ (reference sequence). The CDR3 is CASSTGTKEQETQYF. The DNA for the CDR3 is TGTGCCAGCAGCACCGGGACCAAGGAACAAGAGACCCAGTACTTC.

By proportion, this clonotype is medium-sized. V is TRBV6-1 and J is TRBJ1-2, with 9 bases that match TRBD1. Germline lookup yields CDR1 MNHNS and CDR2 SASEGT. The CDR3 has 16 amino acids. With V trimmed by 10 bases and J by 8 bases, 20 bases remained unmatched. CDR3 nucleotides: TGTGCCAACACCCCACAGGGGGCGGGTTGGCTAGGGGGCTACACCTTC. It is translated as CANTPQGAGWLGGYTF.

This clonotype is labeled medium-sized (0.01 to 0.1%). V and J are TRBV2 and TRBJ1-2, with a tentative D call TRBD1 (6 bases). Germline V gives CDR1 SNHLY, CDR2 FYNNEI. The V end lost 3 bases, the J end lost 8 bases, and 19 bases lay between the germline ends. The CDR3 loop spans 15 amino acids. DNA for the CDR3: TGTGCCAGCAGTGACGAGCGGGGGGCGTTAAAAGGCTACACCTTC. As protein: CASSDERGALKGYTF.

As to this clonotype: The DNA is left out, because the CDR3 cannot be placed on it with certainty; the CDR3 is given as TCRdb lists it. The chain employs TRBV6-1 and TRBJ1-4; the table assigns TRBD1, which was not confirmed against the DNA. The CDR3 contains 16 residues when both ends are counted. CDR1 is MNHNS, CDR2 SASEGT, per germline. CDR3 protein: CASSRGYSAEKLFFFF.

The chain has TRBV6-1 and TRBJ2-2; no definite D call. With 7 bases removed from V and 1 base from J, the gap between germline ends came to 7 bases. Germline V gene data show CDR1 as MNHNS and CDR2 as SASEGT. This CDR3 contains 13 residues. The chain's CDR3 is CASIGRNTGELFF. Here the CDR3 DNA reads TGTGCCAGCATAGGCCGGAACACCGGGGAGCTGTTTTTT.

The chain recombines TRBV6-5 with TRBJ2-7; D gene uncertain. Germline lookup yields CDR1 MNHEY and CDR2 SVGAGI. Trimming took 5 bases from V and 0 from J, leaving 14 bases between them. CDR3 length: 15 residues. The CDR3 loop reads CASSLSSLGSYEQYF. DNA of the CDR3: TGTGCCAGCAGTCTATCCTCTCTCGGCTCCTACGAGCAGTACTTC.

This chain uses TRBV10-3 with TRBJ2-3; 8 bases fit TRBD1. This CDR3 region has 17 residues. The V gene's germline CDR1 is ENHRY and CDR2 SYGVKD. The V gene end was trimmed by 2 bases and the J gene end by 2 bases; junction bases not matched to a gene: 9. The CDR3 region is CAISEPLQGGVTDTQYF. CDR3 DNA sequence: TGTGCCATCAGTGAGCCCCTACAGGGGGGTGTCACAGATACGCAGTATTTT.

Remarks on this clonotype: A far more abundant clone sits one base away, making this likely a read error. The chain's CDR3 is CASSKTGTRTYNEQYF. The CDR3 DNA sequence: TGTGCCAGCAGTAAAACCGGGACCAGGACTTACAATGAGCAGTACTTC. The chain combines TRBV6-2 or TRBV6-3 with TRBJ2-7; either TRBD1 or TRBD2 may supply D (5 bases each). The V and J ends lost 5 bases and 7 bases respectively, with 24 bases between them. Germline CDR1 reads MNHEY; CDR2 reads SVGEGT. The CDR3 has 16 amino acids.

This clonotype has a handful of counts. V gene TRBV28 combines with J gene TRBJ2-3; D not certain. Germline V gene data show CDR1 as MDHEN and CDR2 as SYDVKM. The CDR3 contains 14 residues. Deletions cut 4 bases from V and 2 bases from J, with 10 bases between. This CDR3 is CASSSPSFTDTQYF. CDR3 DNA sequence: TGTGCCAGCAGTTCCCCCTCCTTCACAGATACGCAGTATTTT.

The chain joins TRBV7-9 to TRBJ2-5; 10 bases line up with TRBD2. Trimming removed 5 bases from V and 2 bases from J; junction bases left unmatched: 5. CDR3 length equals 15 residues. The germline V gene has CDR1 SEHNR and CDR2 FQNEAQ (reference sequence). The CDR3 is CASSRAGGGQETQYF. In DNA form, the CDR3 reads TGTGCCAGCAGCAGAGCGGGGGGGGGACAAGAGACCCAGTACTTC.

CDR3 in amino acids: CASSPRVPYRYEQYF. In DNA form, the CDR3 reads TGTGCCAGCAGCCCCCGAGTCCCATACCGCTACGAGCAGTACTTC. The genes are TRBV7-9 and TRBJ2-7; no reliable D call. The ends were cut back, 5 bases at V and 3 bases at J, with 17 bases in the middle. The V gene's germline CDR1 is SEHNR and CDR2 FQNEAQ (reference sequence). The CDR3 loop spans 15 amino acids.

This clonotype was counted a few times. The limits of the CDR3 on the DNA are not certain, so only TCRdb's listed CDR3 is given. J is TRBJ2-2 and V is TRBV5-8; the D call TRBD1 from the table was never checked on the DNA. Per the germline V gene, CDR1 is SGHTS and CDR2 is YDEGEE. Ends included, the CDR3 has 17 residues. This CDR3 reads CASSPRGGNGELFFFFF.

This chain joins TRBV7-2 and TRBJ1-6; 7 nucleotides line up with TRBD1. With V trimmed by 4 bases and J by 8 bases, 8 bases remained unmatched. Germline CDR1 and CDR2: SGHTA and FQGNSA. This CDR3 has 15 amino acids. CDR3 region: CASSSKQGSDSPLHF. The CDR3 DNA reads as TGTGCCAGCAGCTCAAAACAGGGGTCGGATTCACCCCTCCACTTT.

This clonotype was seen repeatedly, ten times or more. The CDR3 coding sequence is TGTGCCAGCATCGGTTCTAACTATGGCTACACCTTC. It codes for CASIGSNYGYTF. The genes are TRBV25-1 and TRBJ1-2; no clear D gene. V lost 7 bases to trimming and J lost 0 bases, with 6 bases between them. The CDR3 sequence is 12 residues long. The V gene's germline CDR1 is MGHDK and CDR2 SYGVNS.

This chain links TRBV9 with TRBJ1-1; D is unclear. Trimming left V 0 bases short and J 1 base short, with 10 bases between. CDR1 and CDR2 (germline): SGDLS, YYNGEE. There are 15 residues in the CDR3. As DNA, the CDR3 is TGTGCCAGCAGCGTAGTACAGTCGGGGAACACTGAAGCTTTCTTT. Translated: CASSVVQSGNTEAFF.

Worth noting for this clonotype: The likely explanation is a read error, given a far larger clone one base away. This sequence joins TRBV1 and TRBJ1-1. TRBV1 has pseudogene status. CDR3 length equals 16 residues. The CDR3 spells CASSQDEEGLNTEAFF. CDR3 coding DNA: TGTGCCAGCAGCCAAGATGAAGAGGGCCTGAACACTGAAGCTTTCTTT.

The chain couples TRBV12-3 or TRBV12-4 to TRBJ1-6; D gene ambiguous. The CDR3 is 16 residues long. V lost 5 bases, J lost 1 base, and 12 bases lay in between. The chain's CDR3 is CASSPQQTSYNSPLHF. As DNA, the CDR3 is TGTGCCAGCAGTCCACAGCAAACGTCCTATAATTCACCCCTCCACTTT.

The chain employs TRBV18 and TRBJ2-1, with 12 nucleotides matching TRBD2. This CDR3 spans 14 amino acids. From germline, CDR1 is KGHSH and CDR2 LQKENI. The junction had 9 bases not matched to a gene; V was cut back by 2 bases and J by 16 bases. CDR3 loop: CASSPATSGRDTFF. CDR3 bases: TGTGCCAGCTCACCAGCGACTAGCGGGAGAGACACCTTCTTC. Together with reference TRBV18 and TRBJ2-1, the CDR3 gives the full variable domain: NAGVMQNPRHLVRRRGQEARLRCSPMKGHSHVYWYRQLPEEGLKFMVYLQKENIIDESGMPKERFSAEFPKEGPSILRIQQVVRGDSAAYFCASSPATSGRDTFFGPGTRLTVL.

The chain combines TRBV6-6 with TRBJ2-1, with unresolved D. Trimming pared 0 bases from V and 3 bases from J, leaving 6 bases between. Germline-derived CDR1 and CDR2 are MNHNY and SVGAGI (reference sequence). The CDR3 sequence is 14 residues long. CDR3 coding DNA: TGTGCCAGCAGTTACTCGAGAGTCTACAATGAGCAGTTCTTC. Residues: CASSYSRVYNEQFF.

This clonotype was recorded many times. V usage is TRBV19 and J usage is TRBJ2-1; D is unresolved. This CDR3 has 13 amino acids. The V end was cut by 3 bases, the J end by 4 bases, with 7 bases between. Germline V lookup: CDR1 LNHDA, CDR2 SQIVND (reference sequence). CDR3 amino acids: CASSILLYNEQFF. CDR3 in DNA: TGTGCCAGTAGTATTTTACTTTACAATGAGCAGTTCTTC. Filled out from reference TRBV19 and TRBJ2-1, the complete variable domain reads DGGITQSPKYLFRKEGQNVTLSCEQNLNHDAMYWYRQDPGQGLRLIYYSQIVNDFQKGDIAEGYSVSREKKESFPLTVTSAQKNPTAFYLCASSILLYNEQFFGPGTRLTVL.